Listed below are T cell receptor beta chains from one sample, sequenced in a study of blood T cell repertoires in COVID-19. TCRdb's table, derived via immunoSEQ multiplex PCR, lists solely in-frame clones and lacks some. The sample yields under 200,000 clones, roughly 91% seen once. The sample was peripheral blood. The receptors originated from a man in his late teens or twenties with acute or convalescent COVID-19. The CDR3 runs from the conserved cysteine through the conserved F or W. The D gene is left open where the match is weak. Only part of the rows carry a size: once, few, many, or a class if the clone is expanded.

j_gene | d_gene | abundance | len | v_gene | CDR3nt | CDR3aa
TRBJ2-1 | TRBD2 | once | 17 | TRBV7-2 | TGTGCCAGCAGCCCCTACCTAGCGGGAGGACTCTACAATGAGCAGTTCTTC | CASSPYLAGGLYNEQFF
TRBJ1-5 | NA | NA | 16 | TRBV7-8 | TGTGCCAGCAGCTTACGTGGCCCCTCAGGTCATCAGCCCCAGCATTTT | CASSLRGPSGHQPQHF
TRBJ2-3 | NA | NA | 14 | TRBV3-1/TRBV3-2 | TGTGCCAGCAGCCAAGCGACTACCACAGATACGCAGTATTTT | CASSQATTTDTQYF
TRBJ1-6 | TRBD1 | NA | 15 | TRBV19 | TGTGCCAGTAGCTCCGGACAGGCCTTTAATTCACCCCTCCACTTT | CASSSGQAFNSPLHF
TRBJ2-6 | NA | NA | 18 | TRBV3-1/TRBV3-2 | TGTGCCAGCAGCCACGCGCTTAGCCTAATCTCTGGGGCCAACGTCCTGACTTTC | CASSHALSLISGANVLTF
TRBJ2-5 | TRBD2 | once | 14 | TRBV25-1 | TGTGCCAGCACCCATACTAGCGGGCAAGAGACCCAGTACTTC | CASTHTSGQETQYF
TRBJ1-1 | NA | NA | 12 | TRBV20-1 | TGCAGTGCTAGTCCAATTGACACTGAAGCTTTCTTT | CSASPIDTEAFF
TRBJ2-7 | NA | few | 14 | TRBV19 | TGTGCCAGTAGGCGGCAGAGTGGGGGGTACGAGCAGTACTTC | CASRRQSGGYEQYF
TRBJ2-6 | NA | NA | 18 | TRBV5-5 | TGTGCCAGCAGCGGAACAGTTCGACCTCTGGAAGGGGCCAACGTCCTGACTTTC | CASSGTVRPLEGANVLTF
TRBJ2-1 | TRBD1 | NA | 17 | TRBV19 | TGTGCCAGTAGTATGGCCTACAGGGGGTCCCTTTACAATGAGCAGTTCTTC | CASSMAYRGSLYNEQFF
TRBJ1-5 | NA | NA | 17 | TRBV5-8 | TGTGCCAGCAGCTTGGCCGGGGTCGAACCTAGCAATCAGCCCCAGCATTTT | CASSLAGVEPSNQPQHF
TRBJ1-1 | NA | NA | 14 | TRBV18 | TGTGCCAGCTCACCGTTCGGGGTAGACACTGAAGCTTTCTTT | CASSPFGVDTEAFF
TRBJ2-3 | NA | NA | 15 | TRBV6-4 | TGTGCCAGCAGTGACTCGTGGCAGAAACGAGATACGCAGTATTTT | CASSDSWQKRDTQYF
TRBJ2-1 | TRBD2 | NA | 14 | TRBV27 | TGTGCCAGCAGTCTTCCGGGACTAGTAAATGAGCAGTTCTTC | CASSLPGLVNEQFF
TRBJ1-3 | TRBD1 | NA | 17 | TRBV5-6 | TGTGCCAGCAGCTTACCGGACAGGCGCGGGTTGGGAAACACCATATATTTT | CASSLPDRRGLGNTIYF
TRBJ1-5 | TRBD1 | NA | 15 | TRBV19 | TGTGCCAGTAGTATGGGACAGCCGGGCAATCAGCCCCAGCATTTT | CASSMGQPGNQPQHF
TRBJ2-2 | NA | NA | 14 | TRBV7-9 | TGTGCCAGCAGCTTACGTCGGAACACCGGGGAGCTGTTTTTT | CASSLRRNTGELFF
TRBJ1-2 | NA | NA | 14 | TRBV19 | TGTGCCAGTAGTGGGAGGACGGGAAACTATGGCTACACCTTC | CASSGRTGNYGYTF
TRBJ2-1 | NA | NA | 15 | TRBV9 | TGTGCCAGCTCCAAGGAGGGCGGCTCCTACAATGAGCAGTTCTTC | CASSKEGGSYNEQFF
TRBJ2-7 | NA | few | 14 | TRBV18 | TGTGCCAGCTCACCCCCGCGGCCCTCCTACGAGCAGTACTTC | CASSPPRPSYEQYF
TRBJ2-2 | NA | NA | 13 | TRBV9 | TGTGCCAGCAGTAGGGGATCCACCGGGGAGCTGTTTTTT | CASSRGSTGELFF
TRBJ2-2 | NA | NA | 18 | TRBV12-5 | TGTGCTAGTACCTCCCAGGCAAAGGGGGATATGAACACCGGGGAGCTGTTTTTT | CASTSQAKGDMNTGELFF
TRBJ2-1 | NA | once | 15 | TRBV5-1 | TGCGCCAGCAGCCTGACTAGTGAGAATTACAATGAGCAGTTCTTC | CASSLTSENYNEQFF
TRBJ2-5 | TRBD2 | NA | 14 | TRBV19 | TGTGCCAGTAGTAGGGGACTAGCTATGGAGACCCAGTACTTC | CASSRGLAMETQYF
TRBJ2-2 | TRBD1 | NA | 16 | TRBV5-1 | TGCGCCAGCGCTAGGGACAGGGCCTTGAACACCGGGGAGCTGTTTTTT | CASARDRALNTGELFF
TRBJ2-3 | NA | once | 15 | TRBV27 | TGTGCCAGCAGCATAGGACAGACAAGCACAGATACGCAGTATTTT | CASSIGQTSTDTQYF
TRBJ1-2 | NA | NA | 17 | TRBV7-2 | TGTGCCAGCGGTTTCGTCCTTTTGCGGGGCTCTAGGAATGGCTACACCTTC | CASGFVLLRGSRNGYTF
TRBJ2-3 | NA | NA | 13 | TRBV24-1 | TGTGCCACCAGTGATTTAACTTCAGATACGCAGTATTTT | CATSDLTSDTQYF
TRBJ1-5 | NA | once | 13 | TRBV5-8 | TGTGCCAGCAGCTTAGGGGTAAATCAGCCCCAGCATTTT | CASSLGVNQPQHF
TRBJ1-1 | NA | NA | 14 | TRBV6-5 | TGTGCCAGCAGTTATGGCGGCTTGAACACTGAAGCTTTCTTT | CASSYGGLNTEAFF
TRBJ1-6 | TRBD1 | NA | 16 | TRBV11-2 | TGTGCCAGCAGCTTGTCAACCGGGACAGGCGAGGCACCCCTCCACTTT | CASSLSTGTGEAPLHF
TRBJ2-3 | TRBD2 | few | 15 | TRBV6-6 | TGTGCCAGCAGGCCAGCGGGAGTGCAGGCAGATACGCAGTATTTT | CASRPAGVQADTQYF
TRBJ2-3 | TRBD1 | NA | 15 | TRBV14 | TGTGCCAGCAGCCAATTAAGGGGGCTGGCAGATACGCAGTATTTT | CASSQLRGLADTQYF
TRBJ2-7 | NA | NA | 13 | TRBV27 | TGTGCCAGCAGTTTAACGTCCGGGTACGAGCAGTACTTC | CASSLTSGYEQYF
TRBJ1-1 | TRBD1 | NA | 16 | TRBV7-8 | TGTGCCAGCACCTTCTCTCCAGGGGGCGAGGGGACTGAAGCTTTCTTT | CASTFSPGGEGTEAFF
TRBJ1-2 | NA | few | 13 | TRBV6-5 | TGTGCCAGCAGTTACAAGGAGGACTATGGCTACACCTTC | CASSYKEDYGYTF
TRBJ1-1 | TRBD1 | few | 14 | TRBV12-5 | TGTGCTAGTGCCGGGGACAGGGGGAACACTGGAGCTTTCTTT | CASAGDRGNTGAFF
TRBJ1-1 | NA | NA | 15 | TRBV5-1 | TGCGCCAGCAGCTTCTCCAGGGTCCCGAACACTGAAGCTTTCTTT | CASSFSRVPNTEAFF
TRBJ2-1 | TRBD2 | once | 16 | TRBV5-1 | TGCGCCAGCACCCTAGAAGCGGGAGTTTCCTACAATGAGCAGTTCTTC | CASTLEAGVSYNEQFF
TRBJ1-1 | NA | NA | 17 | TRBV19 | TGTGCCAGTAGTATCTCTCAATTGACCGGGATGAACACTGAAGCTTTCTTT | CASSISQLTGMNTEAFF
TRBJ1-1 | NA | NA | 14 | TRBV5-6 | TGTGCCAGCAGCACCTTACAGGGCCGCACTGAAGCTTTCTTT | CASSTLQGRTEAFF
TRBJ2-7 | TRBD1 | NA | 14 | TRBV30 | TGTGCCTGCAAGACCCGACAGGGGGGCGCCGAGCAGTACTTC | CACKTRQGGAEQYF
TRBJ1-2 | TRBD1 | NA | 15 | TRBV6-1 | TGTGCCAGCAGTGAGGGGGGACAGCGCCTAGGTGGCTACACCTTC | CASSEGGQRLGGYTF
TRBJ1-1 | NA | NA | 13 | TRBV12-3/TRBV12-4 | TGTGCCAGCAGTTTCCCTATGAACACTGAAGCTTTCTTT | CASSFPMNTEAFF
TRBJ2-7 | NA | NA | 14 | TRBV3-1/TRBV3-2 | TGTGCCAGCAGCCCTCTCCTCAGCTCCTACGAGCAGTACTTC | CASSPLLSSYEQYF
TRBJ1-5 | NA | NA | 18 | TRBV18 | TGTGCCAGCTCACCCATTGGGACAACCAGCGATAGCAATCAGCCCCAGCATTTT | CASSPIGTTSDSNQPQHF
TRBJ1-2 | NA | once | 14 | TRBV5-4 | TGTGCCACCACCACCTTCCAGGGTGGGTATGGCTACACCTTC | CATTTFQGGYGYTF
TRBJ2-5 | TRBD1 | NA | 14 | TRBV27 | TGTGCCAGCAGCCGGGACCAGGGGGTCCCAACCCAGTACTTC | CASSRDQGVPTQYF
TRBJ1-2 | NA | NA | 14 | TRBV10-2 | TGCGCCAGCTCCCAGGACAAGTCTAACTATGGCTACACCTTC | CASSQDKSNYGYTF
TRBJ2-2 | NA | once | 14 | TRBV5-1 | TGCGCCAGCAGCCCGGAGATTCGCACCGGGGAGCTGTTTTTT | CASSPEIRTGELFF
TRBJ2-5 | TRBD1 | NA | 18 | TRBV18 | TGTGCCAGCTCACCACTTTTACGGACAGGGTACTACCAAGAGACCCAGTACTTC | CASSPLLRTGYYQETQYF